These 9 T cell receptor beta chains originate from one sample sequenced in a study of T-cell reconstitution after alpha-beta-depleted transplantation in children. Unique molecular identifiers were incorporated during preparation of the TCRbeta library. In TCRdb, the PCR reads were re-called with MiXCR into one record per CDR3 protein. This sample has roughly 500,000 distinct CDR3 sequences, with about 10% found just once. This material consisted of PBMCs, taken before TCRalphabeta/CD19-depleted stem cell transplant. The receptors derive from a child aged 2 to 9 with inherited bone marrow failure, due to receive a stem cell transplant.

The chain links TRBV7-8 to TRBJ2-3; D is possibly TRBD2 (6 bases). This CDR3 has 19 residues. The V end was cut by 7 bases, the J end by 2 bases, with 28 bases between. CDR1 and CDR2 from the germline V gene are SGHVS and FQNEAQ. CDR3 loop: CASIGRRESPPHHTDTQYF. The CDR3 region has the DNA TGTGCCAGCATTGGGAGGAGGGAGAGCCCCCCCCACCACACAGATACGCAGTATTTT. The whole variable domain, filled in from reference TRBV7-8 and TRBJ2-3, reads GAGVSQSPRYKVAKRGQDVALRCDPISGHVSLFWYQQALGQGPEFLTYFQNEAQLDKSGLPSDRFFAERPEGSVSTLKIQRTQQEDSAVYLCASIGRRESPPHHTDTQYFGPGTRLTVL.

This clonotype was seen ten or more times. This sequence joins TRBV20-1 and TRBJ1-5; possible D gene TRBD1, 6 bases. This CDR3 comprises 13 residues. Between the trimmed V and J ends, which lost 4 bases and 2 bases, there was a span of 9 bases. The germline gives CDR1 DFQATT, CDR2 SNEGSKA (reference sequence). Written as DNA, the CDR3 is TGCAGTGCTAACCGACAGGGCAATCAGCCCCAGCATTTT. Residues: CSANRQGNQPQHF.

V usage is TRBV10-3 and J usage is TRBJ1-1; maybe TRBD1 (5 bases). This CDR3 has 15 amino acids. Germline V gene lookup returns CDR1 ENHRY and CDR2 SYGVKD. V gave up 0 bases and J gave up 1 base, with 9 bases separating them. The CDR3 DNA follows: TGTGCCATCAGTGAGTCTCGACAGTCGAACACTGAAGCTTTCTTT. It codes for CAISESRQSNTEAFF.

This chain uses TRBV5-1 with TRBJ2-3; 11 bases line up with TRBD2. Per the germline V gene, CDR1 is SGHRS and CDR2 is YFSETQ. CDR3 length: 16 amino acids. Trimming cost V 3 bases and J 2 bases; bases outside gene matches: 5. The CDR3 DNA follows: TGCGCCAGCAGCTGGGGACTAGCGGAACCCACAGATACGCAGTATTTT. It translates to CASSWGLAEPTDTQYF.

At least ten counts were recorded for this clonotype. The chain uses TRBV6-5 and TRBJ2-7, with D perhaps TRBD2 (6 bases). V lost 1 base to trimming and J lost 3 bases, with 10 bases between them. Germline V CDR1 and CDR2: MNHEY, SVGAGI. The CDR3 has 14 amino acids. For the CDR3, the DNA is TGTGCCAGCAGTTACTATCGGGGGAGCTACGAGCAGTACTTC. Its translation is CASSYYRGSYEQYF.

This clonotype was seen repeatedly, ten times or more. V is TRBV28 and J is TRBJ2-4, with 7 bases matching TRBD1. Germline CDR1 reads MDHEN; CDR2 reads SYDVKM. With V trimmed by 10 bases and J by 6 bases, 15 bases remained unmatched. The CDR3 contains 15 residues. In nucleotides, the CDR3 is TGTGCCACCGAGTCCACAGGGGCGGGTAGAAACATTCAGTACTTC. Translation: CATESTGAGRNIQYF.

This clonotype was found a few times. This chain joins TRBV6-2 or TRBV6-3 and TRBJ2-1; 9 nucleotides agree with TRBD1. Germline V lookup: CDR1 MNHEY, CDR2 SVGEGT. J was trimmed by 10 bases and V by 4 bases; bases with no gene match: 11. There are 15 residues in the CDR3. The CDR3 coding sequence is TGTGCCAGCAGTTTTTGGGACAGGGCGACTCAGGAGCAGTTCTTC. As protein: CASSFWDRATQEQFF.

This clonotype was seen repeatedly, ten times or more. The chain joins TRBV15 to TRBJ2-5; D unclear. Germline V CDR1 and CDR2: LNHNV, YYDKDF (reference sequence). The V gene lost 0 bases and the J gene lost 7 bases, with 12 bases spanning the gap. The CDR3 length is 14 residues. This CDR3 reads CATSRDLSVGTQYF. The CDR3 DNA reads TGTGCCACCAGCAGAGATCTGTCTGTCGGGACCCAGTACTTC.

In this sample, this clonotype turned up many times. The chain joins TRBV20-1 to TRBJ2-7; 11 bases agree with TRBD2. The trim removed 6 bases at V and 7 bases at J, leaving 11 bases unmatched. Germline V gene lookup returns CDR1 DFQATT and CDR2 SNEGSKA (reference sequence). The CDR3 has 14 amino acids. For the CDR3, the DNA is TGCAGTGCATACATAGCGGGAGGGCCGGGAGAGCAGTACTTC. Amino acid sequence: CSAYIAGGPGEQYF.